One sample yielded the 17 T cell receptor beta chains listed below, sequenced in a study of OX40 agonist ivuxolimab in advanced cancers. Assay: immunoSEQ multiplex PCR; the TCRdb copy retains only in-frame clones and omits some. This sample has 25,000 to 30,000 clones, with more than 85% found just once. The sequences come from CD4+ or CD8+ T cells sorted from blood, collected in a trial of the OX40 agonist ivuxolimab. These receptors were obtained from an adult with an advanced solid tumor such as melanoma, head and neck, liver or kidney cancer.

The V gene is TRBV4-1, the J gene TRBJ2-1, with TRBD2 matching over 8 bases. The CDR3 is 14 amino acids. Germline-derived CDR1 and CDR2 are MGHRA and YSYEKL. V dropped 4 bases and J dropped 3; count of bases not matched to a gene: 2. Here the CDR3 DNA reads TGCGCCAGCAGCCTACTAGCGGACTACAATGAGCAGTTCTTC. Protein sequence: CASSLLADYNEQFF.

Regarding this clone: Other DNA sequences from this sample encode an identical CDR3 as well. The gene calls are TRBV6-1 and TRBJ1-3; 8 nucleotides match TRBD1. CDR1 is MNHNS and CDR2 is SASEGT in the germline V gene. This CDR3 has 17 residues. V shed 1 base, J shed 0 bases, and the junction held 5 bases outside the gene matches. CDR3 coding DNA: TGTGCCAGCAGTGAAGGACAGGGGCCATCCTCTGGAAACACCATATATTTT. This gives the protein CASSEGQGPSSGNTIYF.

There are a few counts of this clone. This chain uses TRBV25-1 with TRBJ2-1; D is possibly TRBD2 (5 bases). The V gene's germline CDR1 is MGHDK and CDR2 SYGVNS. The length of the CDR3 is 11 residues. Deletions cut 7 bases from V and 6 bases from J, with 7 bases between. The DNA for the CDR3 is TGTGCCAGCAACGAGGGCAATGAGCAGTTCTTC. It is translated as CASNEGNEQFF. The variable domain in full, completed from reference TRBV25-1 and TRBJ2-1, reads EADIYQTPRYLVIGTGKKITLECSQTMGHDKMYWYQQDPGMELHLIHYSYGVNSTEKGDLSSESTVSRIRTEHFPLTLESARPSHTSQYLCASNEGNEQFFGPGTRLTVL.

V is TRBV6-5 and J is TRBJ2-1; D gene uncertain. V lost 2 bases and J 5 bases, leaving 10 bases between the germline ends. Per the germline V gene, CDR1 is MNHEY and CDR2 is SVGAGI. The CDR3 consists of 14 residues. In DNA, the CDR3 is TGTGCCAGCAGTTACATAGGTGATAACAATGAGCAGTTCTTC. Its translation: CASSYIGDNNEQFF.

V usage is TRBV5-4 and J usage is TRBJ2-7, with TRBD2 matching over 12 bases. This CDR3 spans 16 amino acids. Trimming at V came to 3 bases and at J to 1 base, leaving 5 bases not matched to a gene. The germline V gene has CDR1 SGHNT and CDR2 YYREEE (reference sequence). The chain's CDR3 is CASSSGLAGPSYEQYF. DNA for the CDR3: TGTGCCAGCAGCTCCGGACTAGCGGGGCCTTCCTACGAGCAGTACTTC.

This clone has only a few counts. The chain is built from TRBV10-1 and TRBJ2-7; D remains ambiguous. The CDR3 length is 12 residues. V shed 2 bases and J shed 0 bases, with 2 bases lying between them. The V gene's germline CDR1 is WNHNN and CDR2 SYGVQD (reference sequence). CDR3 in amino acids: CASSESSYEQYF. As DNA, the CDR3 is TGCGCCAGCAGTGAGAGCTCCTACGAGCAGTACTTC.

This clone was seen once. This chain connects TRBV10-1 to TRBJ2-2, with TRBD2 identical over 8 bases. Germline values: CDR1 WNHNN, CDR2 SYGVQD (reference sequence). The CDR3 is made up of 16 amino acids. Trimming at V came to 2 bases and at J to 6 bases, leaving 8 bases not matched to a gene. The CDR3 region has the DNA TGCGCCAGCAGTGAGGGCAGCGGGAGCTTAGCCGGGGAGCTGTTTTTT. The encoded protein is CASSEGSGSLAGELFF.

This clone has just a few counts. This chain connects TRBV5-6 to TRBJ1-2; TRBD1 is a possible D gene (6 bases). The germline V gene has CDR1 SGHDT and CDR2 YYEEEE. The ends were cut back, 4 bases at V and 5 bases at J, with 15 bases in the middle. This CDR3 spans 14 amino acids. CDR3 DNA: TGTGCCAGCAGCCCGGAGGGGGGCTTGTATGGCTACACCTTC. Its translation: CASSPEGGLYGYTF.

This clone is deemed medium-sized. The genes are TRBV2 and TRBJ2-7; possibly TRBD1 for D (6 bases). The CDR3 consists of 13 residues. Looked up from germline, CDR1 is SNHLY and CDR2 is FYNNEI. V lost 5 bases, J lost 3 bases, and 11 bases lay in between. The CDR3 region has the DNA TGTGCCAGCAGTAGTGAACAGGGCTACGAGCAGTACTTC. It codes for CASSSEQGYEQYF.

CDR3 in DNA: TGTGCCAGCAGTTTCCCTTCAACAGGGTCTACAGATACGCAGTATTTT. Protein product: CASSFPSTGSTDTQYF. This chain links TRBV28 with TRBJ2-3; D possibly corresponds to TRBD1 (6 bases). Germline V CDR1 and CDR2: MDHEN, SYDVKM. This CDR3 is built from 16 residues. V gave up 3 bases and J gave up 3 bases, with 16 bases separating them.

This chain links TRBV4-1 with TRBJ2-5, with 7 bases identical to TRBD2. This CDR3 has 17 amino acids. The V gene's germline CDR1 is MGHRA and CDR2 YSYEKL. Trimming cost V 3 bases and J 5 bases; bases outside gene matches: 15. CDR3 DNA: TGCGCCAGCAGCCAGGGGCCCTCTGGGAGGGCCAGTGAGACCCAGTACTTC. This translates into CASSQGPSGRASETQYF.

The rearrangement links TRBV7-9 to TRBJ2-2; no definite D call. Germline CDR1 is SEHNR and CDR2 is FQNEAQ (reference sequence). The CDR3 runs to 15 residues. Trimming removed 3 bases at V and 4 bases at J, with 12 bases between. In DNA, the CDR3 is TGTGCCAGCAGCTTCCGCCTTCCCCCCACCGGGGAGCTGTTTTTT. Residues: CASSFRLPPTGELFF.

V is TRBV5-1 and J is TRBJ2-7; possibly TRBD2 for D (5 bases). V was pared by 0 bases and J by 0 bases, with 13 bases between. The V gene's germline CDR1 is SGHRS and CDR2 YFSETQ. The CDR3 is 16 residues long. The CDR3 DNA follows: TGCGCCAGCAGCTTGGAAATGGGCGGGTACTCCTACGAGCAGTACTTC. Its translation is CASSLEMGGYSYEQYF. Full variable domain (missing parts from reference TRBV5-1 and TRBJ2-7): KAGVTQTPRYLIKTRGQQVTLSCSPISGHRSVSWYQQTPGQGLQFLFEYFSETQRNKGNFPGRFSGRQFSNSRSEMNVSTLELGDSALYLCASSLEMGGYSYEQYFGPGTRLTVT.

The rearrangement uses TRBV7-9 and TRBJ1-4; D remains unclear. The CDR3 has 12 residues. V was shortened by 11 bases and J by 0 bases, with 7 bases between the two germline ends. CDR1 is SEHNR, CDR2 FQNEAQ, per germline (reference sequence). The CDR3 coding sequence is TGTGCCGCGGCAGCAACTAATGAAAAACTGTTTTTT. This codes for CAAAATNEKLFF.

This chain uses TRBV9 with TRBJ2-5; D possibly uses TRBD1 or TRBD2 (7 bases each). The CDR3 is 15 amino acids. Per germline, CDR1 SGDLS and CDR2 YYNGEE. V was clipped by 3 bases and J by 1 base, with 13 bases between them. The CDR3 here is CASSEGASGQETQYF. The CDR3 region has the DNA TGTGCCAGCAGCGAGGGGGCTAGCGGCCAAGAGACCCAGTACTTC.

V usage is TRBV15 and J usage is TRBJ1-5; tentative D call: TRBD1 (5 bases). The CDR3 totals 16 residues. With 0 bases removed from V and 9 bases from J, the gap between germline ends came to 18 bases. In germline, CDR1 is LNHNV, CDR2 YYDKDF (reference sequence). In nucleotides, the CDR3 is TGTGCCACCAGCAGAGATTGGCCCGGCGACCAGGGGCCCCAGCATTTT. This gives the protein CATSRDWPGDQGPQHF.

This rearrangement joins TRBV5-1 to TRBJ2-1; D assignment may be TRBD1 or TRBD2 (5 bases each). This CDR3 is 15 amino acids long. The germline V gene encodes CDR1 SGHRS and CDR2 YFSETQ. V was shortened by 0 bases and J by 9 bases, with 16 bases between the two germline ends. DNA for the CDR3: TGCGCCAGCAGCTTGGGGGACGGTGCAGTGACTGAGCAGTTCTTC. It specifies CASSLGDGAVTEQFF.